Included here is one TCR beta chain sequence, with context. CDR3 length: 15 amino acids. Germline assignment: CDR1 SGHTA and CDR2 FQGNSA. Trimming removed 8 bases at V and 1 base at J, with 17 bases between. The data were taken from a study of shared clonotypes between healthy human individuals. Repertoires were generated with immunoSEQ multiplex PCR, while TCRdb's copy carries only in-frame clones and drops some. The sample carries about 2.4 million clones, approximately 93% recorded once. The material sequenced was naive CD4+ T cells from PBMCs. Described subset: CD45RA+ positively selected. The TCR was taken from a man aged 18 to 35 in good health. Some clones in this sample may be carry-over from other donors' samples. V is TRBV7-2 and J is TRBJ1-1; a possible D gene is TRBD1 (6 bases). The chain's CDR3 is CASDPRGGRNTEAFF. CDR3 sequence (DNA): TGTGCCAGCGACCCCCGGGGGGGGCGGAACACTGAAGCTTTCTTT.